The T cell receptor beta chain under discussion was sequenced for a study of blood T cell repertoires in COVID-19. Germline CDR1 is MDHEN and CDR2 is SYDVKM. With V trimmed by 4 bases and J by 5 bases, 2 bases remained unmatched. The CDR3 length is 13 residues. Produced via immunoSEQ multiplex PCR; TCRdb's table is partial and in-frame only. The sample carries some 430,000 clones, less than 95% recorded once. Comments on this clone: The sample holds other DNA sequences that translate to the same CDR3.

V is TRBV28 and J is TRBJ1-2; 9 bases are shared with TRBD1. The clonotype originates from a man aged 18 to 30 who had recovered from COVID-19. The sequencing sample was made of PBMCs or T cells enriched from blood (not recorded which). The CDR3 DNA sequence: TGTGCCAGCAGTTGGGGACAGGGTTATGGCTACACCTTC. As protein: CASSWGQGYGYTF.